Sequencing of this T cell receptor (beta chain) was carried out in a study of CD8+CD57+ T cells in acquired aplastic anemia. TCR beta VDJ and CDR3 profiling used genomic DNA as template. From the reads, TCRdb called clonotypes with MiXCR, one entry per CDR3 protein. The sample consists of roughly 200,000 distinct CDR3 sequences, over 60% of them appearing once. This clonotype appeared many times. Germline assignment: CDR1 SGHKS and CDR2 YYEKEE (reference sequence). J gave up 2 bases and V 2 bases, and 6 bases lay outside the gene matches. The length of the CDR3 is 16 residues. The receptor was derived from a human donor in good health. The chain carries TRBV5-5 and TRBJ1-4; 7 nucleotides agree with TRBD1. Material: sorted CD4+, CD8+, or CD8+CD57+ T cells (not recorded which) from PBMCs. The DNA of the CDR3 is TGTGCCAGCAGCTTTACAGGGGAGGGTACTAATGAAAAACTGTTTTTT. This gives the protein CASSFTGEGTNEKLFF.